Sequencing of this T cell receptor beta chain was carried out in a study of identical twins. Overall study findings and caveats: Out-of-frame beta chain sequences displayed weaker excess sharing between twins.

Template switching added a universal primer site, and cDNA bore unique molecular identifiers. In TCRdb, the 5' RACE reads were re-called with MiXCR into one record per CDR3 protein. Of about 260,000 distinct CDR3 sequences in the sample, 5.5% to 8% are singletons; the top ten hold under 4%. Deletions cut 1 base from V and 3 bases from J, with 12 bases between. The CDR3 consists of 16 residues. Germline loops: CDR1 MNHNS, CDR2 SASEGT. A few counts support this clonotype. The antigen remains unidentified. The sample was also linked to a second study, of yellow fever vaccine responses in identical twins.

The receptor comes from a woman aged 18-29 years in good health. Specimen: memory (CD45RO+) T cells sorted from blood. The chain is built from TRBV6-1 and TRBJ2-2, with D uncertain. The CDR3 DNA follows: TGTGCCAGCAGTGAAGTCCCTATTCAGTACACCGGGGAGCTGTTTTTT. Protein product: CASSEVPIQYTGELFF.